This T cell receptor beta chain was recorded in a study of siplizumab effects on memory and regulatory T cells. Study-wide findings and caveats: Whether the proliferating Tregs (from siplizumab cultures) were suppressive was not confirmed. Poor capture below about 10^-5 frequency left most alloreactive clones unmapped to unstimulated subsets.

Sequenced by immunoSEQ multiplex PCR; TCRdb stores in-frame clones only, minus some. This repertoire shows about 120,000 clones, roughly 93% found once; its top ten account for around 0.16%. The CDR3 has 13 amino acids. The germline gives CDR1 MDHEN, CDR2 SYDVKM. The V and J ends lost 6 bases and 6 bases respectively, with 14 bases between them. On this clone: Its antigen is unknown.

This TCR was sampled from a human donor in good health. V and J are TRBV28 and TRBJ1-2, with D possibly TRBD1 on 6 matching bases. The material sequenced was non-Treg CD4+ T cells sorted from blood. Here the CDR3 DNA reads TGTGCCAGCAGCATACAACAGGGAAATGGCTACACCTTC. It translates to CASSIQQGNGYTF.